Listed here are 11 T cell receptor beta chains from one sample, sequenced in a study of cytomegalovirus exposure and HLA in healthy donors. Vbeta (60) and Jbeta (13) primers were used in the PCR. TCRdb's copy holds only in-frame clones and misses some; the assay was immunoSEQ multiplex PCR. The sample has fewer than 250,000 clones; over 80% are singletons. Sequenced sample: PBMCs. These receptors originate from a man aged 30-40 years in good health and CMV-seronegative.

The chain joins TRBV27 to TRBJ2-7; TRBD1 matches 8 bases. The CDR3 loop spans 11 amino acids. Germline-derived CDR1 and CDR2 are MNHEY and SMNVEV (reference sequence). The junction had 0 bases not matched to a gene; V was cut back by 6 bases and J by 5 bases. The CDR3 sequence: CASRDRDEQYF. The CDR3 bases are TGTGCCAGCAGGGACAGGGACGAGCAGTACTTC.

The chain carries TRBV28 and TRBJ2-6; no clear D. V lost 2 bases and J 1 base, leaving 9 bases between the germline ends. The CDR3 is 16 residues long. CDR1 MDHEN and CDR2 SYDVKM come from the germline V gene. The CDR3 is CASSLQQPSGANVLTF. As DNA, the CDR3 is TGTGCCAGCAGTTTACAACAGCCATCTGGGGCCAACGTCCTGACTTTC.

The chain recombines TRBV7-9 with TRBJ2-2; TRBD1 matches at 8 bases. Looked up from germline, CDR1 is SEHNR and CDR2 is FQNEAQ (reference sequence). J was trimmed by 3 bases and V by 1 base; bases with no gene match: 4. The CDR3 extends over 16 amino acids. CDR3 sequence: CASSLVGQVHTGELFF. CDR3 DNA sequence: TGTGCCAGCAGCTTAGTGGGACAGGTCCACACCGGGGAGCTGTTTTTT. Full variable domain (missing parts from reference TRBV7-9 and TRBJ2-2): DTGVSQNPRHKITKRGQNVTFRCDPISEHNRLYWYRQTLGQGPEFLTYFQNEAQLEKSRLLSDRFSAERPKGSFSTLEIQRTEQGDSAMYLCASSLVGQVHTGELFFGEGSRLTVL.

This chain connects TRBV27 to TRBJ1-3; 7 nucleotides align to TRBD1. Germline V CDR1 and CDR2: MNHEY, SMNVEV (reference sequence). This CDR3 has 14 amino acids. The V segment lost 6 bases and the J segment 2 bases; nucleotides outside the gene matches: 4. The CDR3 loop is CASSSRGPGNTIYF. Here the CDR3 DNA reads TGTGCCAGCAGCAGTAGGGGGCCTGGAAACACCATATATTTT.

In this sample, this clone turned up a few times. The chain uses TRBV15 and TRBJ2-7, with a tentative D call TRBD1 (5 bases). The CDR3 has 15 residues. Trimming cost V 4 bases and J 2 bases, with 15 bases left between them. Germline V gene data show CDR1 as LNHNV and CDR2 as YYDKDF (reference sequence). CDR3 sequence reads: CATSINRRGPYEQYF. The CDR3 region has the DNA TGTGCCACCAGCATTAATAGAAGGGGTCCCTACGAGCAGTACTTC.

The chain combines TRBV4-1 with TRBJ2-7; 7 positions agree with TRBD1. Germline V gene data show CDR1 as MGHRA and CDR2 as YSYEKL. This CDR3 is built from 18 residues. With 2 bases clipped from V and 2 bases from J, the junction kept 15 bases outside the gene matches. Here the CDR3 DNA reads TGCGCCAGCAGCCAACCACAACTACCGGGACAGAGTACCTACGAGCAGTACTTC. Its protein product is CASSQPQLPGQSTYEQYF.

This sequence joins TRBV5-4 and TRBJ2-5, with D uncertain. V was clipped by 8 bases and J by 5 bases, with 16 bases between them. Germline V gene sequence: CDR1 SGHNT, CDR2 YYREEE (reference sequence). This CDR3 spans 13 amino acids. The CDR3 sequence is CASSRIEEETQYF. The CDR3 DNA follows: TGTGCCAGTTCTCGAATAGAAGAGGAGACCCAGTACTTC.

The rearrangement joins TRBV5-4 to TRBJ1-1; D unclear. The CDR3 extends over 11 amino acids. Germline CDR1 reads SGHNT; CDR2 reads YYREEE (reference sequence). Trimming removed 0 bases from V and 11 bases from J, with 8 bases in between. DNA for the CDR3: TGTGCCAGCAGCTTGGCAGGATGGGCTTTCTTT. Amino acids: CASSLAGWAFF.

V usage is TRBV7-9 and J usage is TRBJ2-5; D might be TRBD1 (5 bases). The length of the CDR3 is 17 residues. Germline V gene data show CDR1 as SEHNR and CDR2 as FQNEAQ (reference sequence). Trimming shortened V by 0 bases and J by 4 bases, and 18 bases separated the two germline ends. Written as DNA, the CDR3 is TGTGCCAGCAGCTTAGCGACCTCACCCGTTAGGGGAGAGACCCAGTACTTC. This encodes CASSLATSPVRGETQYF.

The CDR3 nucleotides read TGTGCCAGCAGCGGCAGGGGGCGGGACTATGGCTACACCTTC. It yields the protein CASSGRGRDYGYTF. This chain joins TRBV5-4 and TRBJ1-2; 8 positions agree with TRBD1. The CDR3 spans 14 residues. Losses at the gene ends were 4 bases for V and 3 bases for J; bases not matched to a gene: 5. The germline gives CDR1 SGHNT, CDR2 YYREEE (reference sequence).

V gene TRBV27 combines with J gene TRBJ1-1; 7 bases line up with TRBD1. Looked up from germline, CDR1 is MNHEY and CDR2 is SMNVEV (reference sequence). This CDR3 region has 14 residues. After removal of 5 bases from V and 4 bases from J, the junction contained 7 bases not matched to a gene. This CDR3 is CASSPTRGATEAFF. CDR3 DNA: TGTGCCAGCAGTCCCACCAGGGGGGCCACTGAAGCTTTCTTT.